This TCR beta chain was sequenced during a study of human thymus T cells. Thymus pieces cut out during corrective heart surgery were the tissue that was used. The table came from immunoSEQ multiplex PCR; TCRdb's copy has only in-frame clones and leaves some out. The repertoire includes tens of thousands of clones, roughly 95% of them detected once, and around 0.037% sits in the top ten. There are 12 residues in the CDR3. The ends were cut back, 3 bases at V and 4 bases at J, with 4 bases in the middle. Germline V CDR1 and CDR2: SGHAT, FQNNGV. In its sample, this clone was seen a few times. The genes are TRBV11-2 and TRBJ1-3; unclear D gene. Material: thymus tissue. This receptor was identified in a girl under three years old with a congenital heart defect but otherwise immunologically healthy. The CDR3 coding sequence is TGTGCCAGCAGCTTTAGGGGAAACACCATATATTTT. Its protein product is CASSFRGNTIYF.